Below, 31 T cell receptor beta chains from the same sample are listed, as sequenced in a study of T cells after yellow fever vaccination. One entry per CDR3 protein results from TCRdb running MiXCR on the 5' RACE reads. This sample yields some 670,000 distinct CDR3 sequences, of which approximately 13% are seen a single time; 15% belongs to the top ten. The source material was PBMCs, sampled on the day of the yellow fever booster vaccination. These receptor sequences come from a man aged 25-40 years who received the YFV17D yellow fever vaccine.

The table lists this clonotype with a few counts. The chain has TRBV4-3 and TRBJ2-3; no reliable D call. V lost 8 bases to trimming and J lost 6 bases, with 12 bases between them. The CDR3 consists of 12 residues. CDR1 is LGHNA and CDR2 is YSLEER in the germline V gene. CDR3 nucleotides: TGCGCCAGCTGTGTGCCCGCCGATACGCAGTATTTT. It specifies CASCVPADTQYF.

The V and J genes are TRBV11-2 and TRBJ2-3, with 8 bases aligning to TRBD1. V lost 5 bases to trimming and J lost 0 bases; unmatched junction nucleotides: 13. The CDR3 loop spans 18 amino acids. Germline V gene data show CDR1 as SGHAT and CDR2 as FQNNGV. CDR3 sequence reads: CASSTTSPDRGSTDTQYF. The CDR3 DNA sequence: TGTGCCAGCAGCACCACAAGCCCAGACAGGGGAAGCACAGATACGCAGTATTTT.

The chain has TRBV29-1 and TRBJ1-1, with a tentative D call TRBD1 (5 bases). V lost 7 bases and J lost 3, with 18 bases in between. Germline V lookup: CDR1 SQVTM, CDR2 ANQGSEA. This CDR3 has 14 residues. This CDR3 reads CSATTVQADTEAFF. DNA of the CDR3: TGCAGCGCCACGACAGTGCAGGCGGACACTGAAGCTTTCTTT.

The V gene is TRBV5-1, the J gene TRBJ2-3; 9 bases fit TRBD1. Per germline, CDR1 SGHRS and CDR2 YFSETQ. This CDR3 has 15 amino acids. Trimming at V came to 6 bases and at J to 9 bases, leaving 14 bases not matched to a gene. The CDR3 here is CASKSGTGNLQTQYF. CDR3 in DNA: TGCGCCAGCAAAAGCGGGACAGGGAATTTGCAGACGCAGTATTTT.

This chain's CDR3 is CASSSWTGTDTQYF. In nucleotides, the CDR3 is TGTGCCAGCAGCTCTTGGACAGGCACAGATACGCAGTATTTT. The chain combines TRBV13 with TRBJ2-3, with a possible D match to TRBD1 (6 bases). CDR3 length: 14 amino acids. Germline loops: CDR1 PRHDT, CDR2 FYEKMQ (reference sequence). Trimming cost V 4 bases and J 1 base, with 9 bases left between them.

The chain joins TRBV25-1 to TRBJ2-3; TRBD2 aligns across 11 bases. Germline trimming cut 0 bases from V and 2 bases from J; bases unmatched to any gene: 16. The CDR3 covers 21 residues. Germline CDR1 reads MGHDK; CDR2 reads SYGVNS. CDR3 sequence: CASSEYMGPSGRSTYTDTQYF. The CDR3 DNA follows: TGTGCCAGCAGTGAATATATGGGGCCTAGCGGGAGGTCAACCTACACAGATACGCAGTATTTT.

As regards this clonotype: One end of the junction varies from germline; a read error may be responsible. The chain links TRBV6-1 to TRBJ1-5; D remains unclear. This CDR3 is built from 14 residues. Germline V gene data show CDR1 as MNHNS and CDR2 as SASEGT. The chain's CDR3 is CDSTKAGTNQPQHF. The CDR3 region has the DNA TGTGACAGCACCAAGGCCGGTACTAATCAGCCCCAGCATTTT.

There are a few counts of this clonotype. V is TRBV7-2 and J is TRBJ2-5, with 7 nucleotides matching TRBD1. Unmatched junction bases numbered 8, after V lost 5 bases and J lost 5 bases. Germline assignment: CDR1 SGHTA and CDR2 FQGNSA. The CDR3 runs 14 residues. The CDR3 DNA reads TGTGCCAGCAGCGAAGGGACAGCCTGGGAGACCCAGTACTTC. This translates into CASSEGTAWETQYF.

V and J are TRBV4-3 and TRBJ2-2; 7 bases agree with TRBD1. Germline CDR1 LGHNA, CDR2 YSLEER. The CDR3 is 14 amino acids. The V gene end was trimmed by 0 bases and the J gene end by 5 bases; junction bases not matched to a gene: 0. In DNA, the CDR3 is TGCGCCAGCAGCCAAGAGACAGGGACCGGGGAGCTGTTTTTT. Translation: CASSQETGTGELFF.

This chain links TRBV7-8 with TRBJ1-1; the match to TRBD1 covers 7 bases. The germline V gene has CDR1 SGHVS and CDR2 FQNEAQ. V was clipped by 5 bases and J by 10 bases; unmatched bases: 16. This CDR3 has 15 amino acids. The CDR3 DNA reads TGTGCCAGCAGCCAAGACAGGGCCGGACCCTCTGGAGCTTTCTTT. Translated: CASSQDRAGPSGAFF.

Only a few counts were recorded for this clonotype. The chain combines TRBV12-3 or TRBV12-4 with TRBJ2-3; TRBD2 is a possible D gene (5 bases). Trimming left V 5 bases short and J 4 bases short, with 10 bases between. This CDR3 contains 13 residues. CDR3 DNA: TGTGCCAGCAGTCCTGCTAGCTCAGATACGCAGTATTTT. It is translated as CASSPASSDTQYF.

The table lists this clonotype with a few counts. This chain connects TRBV29-1 to TRBJ1-4; the D gene is possibly TRBD1 (5 bases). Germline CDR1 reads SQVTM; CDR2 reads ANQGSEA. This CDR3 contains 12 residues. V lost 4 bases and J lost 7, with 10 bases in between. The CDR3 DNA sequence: TGCAGCGTTGGCTCGGGGACTGAAAAACTGTTTTTT. This translates into CSVGSGTEKLFF.

The gene calls are TRBV7-2 and TRBJ2-6; D gene ambiguous. The CDR3 covers 15 residues. Germline loops: CDR1 SGHTA, CDR2 FQGNSA. Trimming removed 1 base from V and 2 bases from J, with 6 bases in between. CDR3 in amino acids: CASSLETTGANVLTF. CDR3 DNA sequence: TGTGCCAGCAGCTTAGAAACCACTGGGGCCAACGTCCTGACTTTC.

This clonotype occurred a few times. The genes are TRBV20-1 and TRBJ1-2; D gene uncertain. The CDR3 consists of 13 residues. From germline, CDR1 is DFQATT and CDR2 SNEGSKA (reference sequence). The V gene lost 2 bases and the J gene lost 3 bases, with 10 bases spanning the gap. The CDR3 region has the DNA TGCAGTGCTAGATCCGGGGATCACTATGGCTACACCTTC. Protein sequence: CSARSGDHYGYTF.

The rearrangement uses TRBV12-3 or TRBV12-4 and TRBJ2-5; D may be TRBD2 (6 bases). Trimming took off 8 bases at V and 0 bases at J, with 10 bases between the two ends. The CDR3 has 13 residues. The CDR3 sequence is CASGGTDQETQYF. The DNA of the CDR3 is TGTGCCAGCGGCGGGACGGACCAAGAGACCCAGTACTTC.

The J gene is TRBJ2-7, the V gene TRBV4-2; 7 bases are shared with TRBD2. Germline loops: CDR1 LGHNA, CDR2 YNFKEQ. The CDR3 runs 16 residues. J lost 0 bases, V lost 1 base, and 6 bases had no gene match. The CDR3 DNA reads as TGTGCCAGCAGCCAAGGCTTGGCTAGCGGCTCCTACGAGCAGTACTTC. Translation: CASSQGLASGSYEQYF.

This clonotype turned up a few times. V and J are TRBV7-9 and TRBJ2-1; TRBD2 matches 11 bases. This CDR3 spans 15 amino acids. Germline CDR1 and CDR2: SEHNR and FQNEAQ (reference sequence). The J segment lost 9 bases and the V segment lost 4 bases, leaving 8 bases of the junction unmatched. CDR3 sequence (DNA): TGTGCCAGCAGCTCCCTGGGACTAGCGGACCTTGAGCAGTTCTTC. Its translation: CASSSLGLADLEQFF.

This clonotype was seen only a few times. In nucleotides, the CDR3 is TGTGCCAGCAGCTTAGCCCAACAGGGGAGCACCGGGGAGCTGTTTTTT. Its protein product is CASSLAQQGSTGELFF. This chain joins TRBV7-2 and TRBJ2-2; 7 bases are shared with TRBD1. The germline V gene has CDR1 SGHTA and CDR2 FQGNSA. This CDR3 has 16 amino acids. Trimming removed 0 bases from V and 4 bases from J; junction bases left unmatched: 5.

This clonotype was recorded a few times. The CDR3 region has the DNA TGCAGTGCTTCACCGGGACTAGCGGGACGGGAGCAGTTCTTC. Encoded protein: CSASPGLAGREQFF. This chain joins TRBV20-1 and TRBJ2-1; the match to TRBD2 covers 13 bases. Germline CDR1 reads DFQATT; CDR2 reads SNEGSKA (reference sequence). The CDR3 has 14 residues. V shed 5 bases and J 10 bases; nucleotides not matched to a gene: 8.

The chain joins TRBV18 to TRBJ1-1; D is possibly TRBD1 (5 bases). CDR1 and CDR2 (germline): KGHSH, LQKENI. V was trimmed by 0 bases and J by 3 bases, leaving 5 bases between them. This CDR3 is built from 13 residues. CDR3 protein: CASSPPRDTEAFF. The CDR3 DNA reads as TGTGCCAGCTCACCACCCAGGGACACTGAAGCTTTCTTT.

This clonotype was seen repeatedly, ten times or more. V is TRBV7-2 and J is TRBJ2-1; D not certain. Trimming pared 1 base from V and 8 bases from J, leaving 12 bases between. Germline V gives CDR1 SGHTA, CDR2 FQGNSA. This CDR3 is built from 14 residues. The CDR3 coding sequence is TGTGCCAGCAGCTTAGAATCCTTGGTACATGAGCAGTTCTTC. This sequence encodes CASSLESLVHEQFF.

In this sample, this clonotype turned up a few times. The rearrangement links TRBV6-2 or TRBV6-3 to TRBJ2-6; 10 bases are a match to TRBD1. From germline, CDR1 is MNHEY and CDR2 SVGEGT. Trimming took 4 bases from V and 2 from J; bases not matched to a gene: 5. CDR3 length: 17 residues. Written as DNA, the CDR3 is TGTGCCAGCAGTTCGGACAGGGGGGTAGCTGGGGCCAACGTCCTGACTTTC. This gives the protein CASSSDRGVAGANVLTF.

The rearrangement joins TRBV11-2 to TRBJ2-5, with D unresolved. CDR3 length: 13 residues. Germline CDR1 and CDR2: SGHAT and FQNNGV. V dropped 3 bases and J dropped 2 bases, with 7 bases sitting between them. The CDR3: CASSFAMQETQYF. The CDR3, as DNA: TGTGCCAGCAGCTTTGCGATGCAAGAGACCCAGTACTTC.

This clonotype was recorded many times. The genes are TRBV28 and TRBJ2-1; unclear D gene. Trimming removed 6 bases from V and 3 bases from J, with 15 bases in between. The CDR3 totals 15 residues. Per germline, CDR1 MDHEN and CDR2 SYDVKM. The CDR3 is CASSVTTPNYNEQFF. The CDR3 region has the DNA TGTGCCAGCAGCGTTACGACGCCCAACTACAATGAGCAGTTCTTC.

This clonotype occurred a few times. CDR3 coding DNA: TGTGCCAGCCGACAGCGCGGGAGTAATGAAAAACTGTTTTTT. Translation: CASRQRGSNEKLFF. The rearrangement links TRBV3-1 to TRBJ1-4, with a weak D call TRBD1 (5 bases). V was cut by 8 bases and J by 4 bases, with 14 bases left in between. Germline lookup yields CDR1 LGHDT and CDR2 YNNKEL (reference sequence). This CDR3 spans 14 amino acids.

The gene calls are TRBV7-8 and TRBJ2-7; TRBD2 is a possible D gene (5 bases). CDR3 size: 15 residues. V lost 5 bases and J 5 bases, leaving 19 bases between the germline ends. Looked up from germline, CDR1 is SGHVS and CDR2 is FQNEAQ. The DNA of the CDR3 is TGTGCCAGCAGCCCCTATCGTTTTCGGGGAAACGAGCAGTACTTC. It is translated as CASSPYRFRGNEQYF.

This CDR3 is CSVTHSNYGYTF. CDR3 sequence (DNA): TGCAGCGTTACCCACTCTAACTATGGCTACACCTTC. The genes are TRBV29-1 and TRBJ1-2; D is unresolved. Germline V gene data show CDR1 as SQVTM and CDR2 as ANQGSEA. The ends were cut back, 5 bases at V and 0 bases at J, with 7 bases in the middle. The CDR3 contains 12 residues.

The chain joins TRBV30 to TRBJ2-5; D possibly corresponds to TRBD2 (5 bases). Germline CDR1 GTSNPN, CDR2 SVGIG (reference sequence). Trimming shortened V by 4 bases and J by 2 bases, and 14 bases separated the two germline ends. The CDR3 consists of 14 residues. CDR3 sequence reads: CAWTGPGYQETQYF. CDR3 in DNA: TGTGCCTGGACCGGACCGGGATATCAAGAGACCCAGTACTTC.

This chain connects TRBV7-9 to TRBJ2-1; TRBD2 matches at 13 bases. CDR3 length equals 15 residues. The V gene's germline CDR1 is SEHNR and CDR2 FQNEAQ (reference sequence). V lost 5 bases to trimming and J lost 8 bases; unmatched junction nucleotides: 6. The CDR3 here is CASSPGTSGNYEQFF. CDR3 coding DNA: TGTGCCAGCAGCCCCGGGACTAGCGGGAACTATGAGCAGTTCTTC.

This clonotype has just a few counts. The J gene is TRBJ2-5, the V gene TRBV9, with D unresolved. Trimming took 1 base from V and 5 from J, leaving 9 bases between them. This CDR3 is 13 amino acids long. Per germline, CDR1 SGDLS and CDR2 YYNGEE. The CDR3, as DNA: TGTGCCAGCAGCGTATTAGGGCGGGAGACCCAGTACTTC. Translated: CASSVLGRETQYF.

This clonotype has just a few counts. The rearrangement joins TRBV7-2 to TRBJ1-2; no reliable D call. V was pared by 4 bases and J by 6 bases, with 9 bases between. The CDR3 covers 12 residues. Germline values: CDR1 SGHTA, CDR2 FQGNSA. CDR3 in amino acids: CASSSLTDGYTF. As DNA, the CDR3 is TGTGCCAGCAGCTCCCTGACGGATGGCTACACCTTC.